A single TCR beta chain is shown here with its context. Germline V gene sequence: CDR1 SEHNR, CDR2 FQNEAQ (reference sequence). This CDR3 comprises 14 residues. Trimming at V came to 5 bases and at J to 4 bases, leaving 6 bases not matched to a gene. The sample is drawn from a study of blood T cell repertoires in COVID-19. Study-wide background: Nucleic acid was either cDNA or gDNA, and it came from T cells, B-cell-depleted T cells, or PBMCs.

Some clones are missing from TCRdb's copy, which holds only in-frame ones; the method was immunoSEQ multiplex PCR. There are under 300,000 clones in the sample; approximately 86% occur only once, and around 13% lies in the top ten. Material: peripheral blood. The chain carries TRBV7-9 and TRBJ1-2; 8 positions agree with TRBD1. The TCR was taken from a woman aged 70-85 years with COVID-19, enrolled during active disease. The CDR3 loop is CASSTRTGGYGYTF. CDR3 DNA sequence: TGTGCCAGCAGCACACGAACAGGGGGCTATGGCTACACCTTC.